Given below is one T cell receptor beta chain in context. Its target is unknown. V gave up 8 bases and J gave up 0 bases; unmatched junction bases: 11. Germline V CDR1 and CDR2: MNHEY, SMNVEV (reference sequence). The CDR3 is 16 amino acids. Assay: immunoSEQ multiplex PCR; the TCRdb copy retains only in-frame clones and omits some. This table has tens of thousands of clones, roughly 94% appearing once. This entry is derived from a study of OX40 agonist ivuxolimab in advanced cancers. Study at large: Patients received ivuxolimab, an agonistic anti-OX40 (CD134) antibody. A male proportion of 82.7% was recorded, with mean age around 62 years and range roughly 20 to 90.

Findings of the study overall: The work left the antigen specificity of expanded peripheral T cells undetermined. The study found that CD8+ T cells averaged more expanded clones than CD4+.

Here the sequenced sample was CD4+ or CD8+ T cells sorted from blood, taken in a trial of the OX40 agonist ivuxolimab. This clonotype was sampled from an adult with an advanced solid tumor such as melanoma, head and neck, liver or kidney cancer. V usage is TRBV27 and J usage is TRBJ2-3; TRBD2 agrees at 7 bases. The CDR3 loop is CASAPPGTKSTDTQYF. CDR3 DNA sequence: TGTGCCAGCGCACCCCCCGGGACTAAGAGCACAGATACGCAGTATTTT.